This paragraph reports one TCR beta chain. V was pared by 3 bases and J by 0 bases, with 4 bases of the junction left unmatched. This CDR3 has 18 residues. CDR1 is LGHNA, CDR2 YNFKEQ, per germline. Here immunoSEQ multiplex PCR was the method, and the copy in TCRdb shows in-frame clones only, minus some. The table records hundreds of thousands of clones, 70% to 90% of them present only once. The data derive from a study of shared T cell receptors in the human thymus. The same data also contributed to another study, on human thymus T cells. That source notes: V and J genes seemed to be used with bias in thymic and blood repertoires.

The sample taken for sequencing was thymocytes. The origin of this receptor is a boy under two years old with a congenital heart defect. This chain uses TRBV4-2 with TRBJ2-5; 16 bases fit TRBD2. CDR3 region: CASSQGTSGRAYQETQYF. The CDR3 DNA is TGTGCCAGCAGCCAGGGGACTAGCGGGAGGGCGTACCAAGAGACCCAGTACTTC.